The T cell receptor (beta chain) under discussion was sequenced for a study of blood T cell repertoires in COVID-19. Across the study: The origin of the acute and convalescent COVID-19 samples was the United States, Italy and Spain. T cells, B-cell-depleted T cells, or PBMCs provided the cDNA or gDNA that served as material.

V lost 1 base and J lost 3; bases outside the gene matches: 5. Germline CDR1 and CDR2: SEHNR and FQNEAQ (reference sequence). There are 15 residues in the CDR3. Original data processing: Quantification of nucleated cells was approximated via reference gene primer amplification. TCRdb keeps only in-frame clones here, not all; method: immunoSEQ multiplex PCR. Clonal size and the V and J genes are those of that table, whereas D and trimming came from the DNA. Counted here are about 250,000 clones, around 90% occurring once; the ten biggest clones make up approximately 0.94%. The chain recombines TRBV7-9 with TRBJ2-7, with 8 bases fitting TRBD2. The receptor comes from a woman aged 40 to 55 who had recovered from COVID-19. Sequenced material: peripheral blood. This CDR3 is CASSLVVAGLYEQYF. The CDR3 DNA sequence: TGTGCCAGCAGCTTAGTAGTAGCGGGACTCTACGAGCAGTACTTC.